This T cell receptor beta chain is drawn from a study of blood T cells in healthy people across ages. A minimum of 6 micrograms of total RNA was extracted per sample. A second PCR, run for about 7 to 12 cycles, used a sample-barcoded 5' primer plus a J-beta primer mix. A template-switch adaptor with 12 random nucleotides tagged each cDNA molecule. TCRdb ran MiXCR on the 5' RACE reads and lists one entry per CDR3 protein. The profile shows about 1.8 million distinct CDR3 sequences, about 50% of them singletons. Notes on the study in general: Expanded clonotype changes were possibly confounded by unknown donor CMV status.

For this clonotype: Its antigen is unidentified.

The sequence derives from a woman aged 40 to 49 in good health. Input material: blood.

The chain's CDR3 is CASSEPTDGQRLAMYEQYF. CDR3 sequence (DNA): TGCGCCAGCAGTGAGCCGACCGATGGTCAGAGACTAGCGATGTACGAGCAGTACTTC. The V and J genes are TRBV10-2 and TRBJ2-7; 8 positions match TRBD2. Germline values: CDR1 WSHSY, CDR2 SAAADI. V gave up 2 bases and J gave up 4 bases; unmatched junction bases: 19. This CDR3 is built from 19 residues.